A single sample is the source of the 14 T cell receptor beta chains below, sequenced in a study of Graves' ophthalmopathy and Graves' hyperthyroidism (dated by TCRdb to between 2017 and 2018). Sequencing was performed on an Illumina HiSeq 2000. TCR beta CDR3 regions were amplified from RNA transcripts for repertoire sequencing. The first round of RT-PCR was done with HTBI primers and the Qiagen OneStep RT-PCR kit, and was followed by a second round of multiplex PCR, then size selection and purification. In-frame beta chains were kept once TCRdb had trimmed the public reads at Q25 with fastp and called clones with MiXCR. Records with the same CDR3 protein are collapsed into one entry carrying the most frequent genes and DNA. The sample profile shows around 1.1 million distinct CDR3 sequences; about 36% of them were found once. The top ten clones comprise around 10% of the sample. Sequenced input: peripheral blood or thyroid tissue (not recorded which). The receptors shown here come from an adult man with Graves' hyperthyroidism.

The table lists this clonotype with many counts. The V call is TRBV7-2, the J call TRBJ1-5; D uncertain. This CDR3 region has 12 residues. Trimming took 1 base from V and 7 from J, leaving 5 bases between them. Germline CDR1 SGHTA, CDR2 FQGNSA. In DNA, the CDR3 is TGTGCCAGCAGCTTAGATTTCCAGCCCCAGCATTTT. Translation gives CASSLDFQPQHF.

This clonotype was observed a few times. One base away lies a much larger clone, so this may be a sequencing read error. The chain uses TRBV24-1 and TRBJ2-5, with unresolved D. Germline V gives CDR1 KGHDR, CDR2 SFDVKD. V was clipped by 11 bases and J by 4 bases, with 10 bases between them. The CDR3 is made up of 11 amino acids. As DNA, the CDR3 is TGTGCCATCAAGGTCGGAGAGACCCAGTACTTC. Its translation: CAIKVGETQYF.

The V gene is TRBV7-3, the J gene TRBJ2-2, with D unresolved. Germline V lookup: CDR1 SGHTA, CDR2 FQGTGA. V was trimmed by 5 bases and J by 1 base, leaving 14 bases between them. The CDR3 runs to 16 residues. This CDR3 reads CASSKRPTMNTGELFF. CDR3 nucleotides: TGTGCCAGCAGCAAAAGACCAACAATGAACACCGGGGAGCTGTTTTTT. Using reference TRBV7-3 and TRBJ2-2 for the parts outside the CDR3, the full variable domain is GAGVSQTPSNKVTEKGKYVELRCDPISGHTALYWYRQSLGQGPEFLIYFQGTGAADDSGLPNDRFFAVRPEGSVSTLKIQRTERGDSAVYLCASSKRPTMNTGELFFGEGSRLTVL.

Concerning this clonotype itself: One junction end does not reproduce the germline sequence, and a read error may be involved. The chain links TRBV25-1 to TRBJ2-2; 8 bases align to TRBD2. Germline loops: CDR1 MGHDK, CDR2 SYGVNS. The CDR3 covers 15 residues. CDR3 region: CASSEGLVYTGELLF. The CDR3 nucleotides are TGTGCCAGCAGCGAGGGACTAGTGTACACCGGGGAGCTGCTTTTT.

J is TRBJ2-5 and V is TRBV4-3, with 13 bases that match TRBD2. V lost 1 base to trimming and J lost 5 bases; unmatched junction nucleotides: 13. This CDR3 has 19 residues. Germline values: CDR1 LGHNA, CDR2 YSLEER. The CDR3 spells CASSQVIGTSGVGGETQYF. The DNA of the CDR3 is TGCGCCAGCAGCCAAGTTATCGGGACTAGCGGGGTGGGTGGGGAGACCCAGTACTTC.

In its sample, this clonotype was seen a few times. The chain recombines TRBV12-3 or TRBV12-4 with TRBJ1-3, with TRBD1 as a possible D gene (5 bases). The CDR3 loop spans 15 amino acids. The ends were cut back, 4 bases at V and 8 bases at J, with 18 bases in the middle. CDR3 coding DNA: TGTGCCAGCAGTTACCCGGGACGCAACGGGGACACCATATATTTT. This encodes CASSYPGRNGDTIYF.

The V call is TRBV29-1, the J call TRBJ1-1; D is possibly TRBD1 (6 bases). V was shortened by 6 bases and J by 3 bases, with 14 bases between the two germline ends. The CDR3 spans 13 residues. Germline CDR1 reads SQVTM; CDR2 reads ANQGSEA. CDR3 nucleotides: TGCAGCGTGAGGTTACAGGGTCACACTGAAGCTTTCTTT. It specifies CSVRLQGHTEAFF.

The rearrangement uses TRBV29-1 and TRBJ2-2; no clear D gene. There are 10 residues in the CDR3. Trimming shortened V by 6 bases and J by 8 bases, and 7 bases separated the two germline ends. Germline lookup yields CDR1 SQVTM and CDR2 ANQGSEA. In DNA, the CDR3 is TGCAGCGTCACCCGGGGGGAGCTGTTTTTT. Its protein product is CSVTRGELFF.

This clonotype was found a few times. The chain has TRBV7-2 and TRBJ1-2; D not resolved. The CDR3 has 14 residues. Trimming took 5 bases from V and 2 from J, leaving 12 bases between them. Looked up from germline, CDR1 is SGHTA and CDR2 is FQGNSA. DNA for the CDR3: TGTGCCAGCAGCCCAGCCCGGACGAACTATGGCTACACCTTC. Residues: CASSPARTNYGYTF.

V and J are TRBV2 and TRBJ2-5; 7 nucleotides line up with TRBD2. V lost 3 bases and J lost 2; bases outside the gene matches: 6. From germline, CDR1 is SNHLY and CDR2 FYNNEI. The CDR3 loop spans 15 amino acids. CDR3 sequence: CASSEAGDVQETQYF. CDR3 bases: TGTGCCAGCAGTGAGGCGGGAGACGTTCAAGAGACCCAGTACTTC.

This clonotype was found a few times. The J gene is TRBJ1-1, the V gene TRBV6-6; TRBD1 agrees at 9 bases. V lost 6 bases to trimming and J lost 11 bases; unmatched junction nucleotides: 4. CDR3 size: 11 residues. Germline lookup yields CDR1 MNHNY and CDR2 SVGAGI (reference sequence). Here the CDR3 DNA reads TGTGCCAGCAGCGGACAGGGGTCGGCTTTCTTT. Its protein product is CASSGQGSAFF.

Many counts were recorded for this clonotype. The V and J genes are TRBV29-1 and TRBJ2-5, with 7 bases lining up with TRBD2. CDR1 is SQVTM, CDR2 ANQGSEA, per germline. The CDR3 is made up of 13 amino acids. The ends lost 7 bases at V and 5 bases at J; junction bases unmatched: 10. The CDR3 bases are TGCAGCGGGAGGACTAGATTTGGGGAGACCCAGTACTTC. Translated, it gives CSGRTRFGETQYF.

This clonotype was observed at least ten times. CDR3 protein: CAIESGNNYEQYF. The CDR3 DNA reads as TGTGCCATCGAATCTGGTAACAACTACGAGCAGTACTTC. The gene calls are TRBV10-3 and TRBJ2-7, with D hard to call. This CDR3 contains 13 residues. V lost 8 bases and J lost 3, with 14 bases in between. Germline CDR1 and CDR2: ENHRY and SYGVKD.

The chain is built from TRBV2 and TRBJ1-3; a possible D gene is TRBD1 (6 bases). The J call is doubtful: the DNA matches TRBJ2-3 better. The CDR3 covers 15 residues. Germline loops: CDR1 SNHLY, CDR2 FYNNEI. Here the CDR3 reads CASKPGTFTQDTQYF. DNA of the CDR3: TGTGCCAGCAAGCCCGGGACATTTACACAGGATACGCAGTATTTT.